This is a list of T cell receptor beta chains from one sample in a study of blood T cells in healthy people across ages. TCRdb independently ran MiXCR on the 5' RACE reads; one entry per CDR3 protein. The sample shows roughly 730,000 distinct CDR3 sequences, more than 55% of them seen only once. Sample: blood. The receptors shown here come from a man in his forties or fifties in good health. Both conserved end residues are part of each CDR3. D genes are given only for firm matches. The listing skips clone size in some rows; elsewhere it reads once, few, many or a size class.

abundance,d_gene,v_gene,j_gene,CDR3nt,CDR3aa
NA,TRBD1,TRBV19,TRBJ2-6,TGTGCCAGCCGGGACAGGGCAGCTGGGGCCAACGTCCTGACTTTC,CASRDRAAGANVLTF
NA,NA,TRBV4-2,TRBJ2-1,TGTGCCAGCAGCCAAGATCAACATTCAAATGAGCAGTTCTTC,CASSQDQHSNEQFF
once,NA,TRBV10-3,TRBJ1-1,TGTGCCACCACTCCGAGCAGGACAACAAACACTGAAGCTTTCTTT,CATTPSRTTNTEAFF
NA,TRBD2,TRBV5-6,TRBJ2-1,TGTGCCAGCAGCTCGCTGAGCGGGGGGCGCAATGAGCAGTTCTTC,CASSSLSGGRNEQFF
few,TRBD1,TRBV27,TRBJ1-2,TGTGCCAGCAGTCCCTCCCAACGGACAGGGTGGGGCTACACCTTC,CASSPSQRTGWGYTF
NA,TRBD2,TRBV7-2,TRBJ2-1,TGTGCCAGCACTAAGTACGGGCGGGAGGCTGCGCGCTCCTACAATGAGCAGTTCTTC,CASTKYGREAARSYNEQFF
NA,TRBD2,TRBV4-1,TRBJ2-5,TGCGCCAGCAGCCAATTTAGCGGGGGCCAAGAGACCCAGTACTTC,CASSQFSGGQETQYF
NA,NA,TRBV7-9,TRBJ2-3,TGTGCCAGCAGCGCGCGGCCCGTAATCCCCACAGATACGCAGTATTTT,CASSARPVIPTDTQYF
few,NA,TRBV7-6,TRBJ2-3,TGTGCCAGCAGCTTAATGGTTACCAACACAGATACGCAGTATTTT,CASSLMVTNTDTQYF
NA,TRBD1,TRBV12-3/TRBV12-4,TRBJ2-3,TGTGCCAGCAGTTTAGAGGGACAGATTCAGTATTTT,CASSLEGQIQYF
NA,NA,TRBV10-2,TRBJ2-7,TGCGCCAGCAGTGAGCTGGGTTACTACGAGCAGTACTTC,CASSELGYYEQYF
many,NA,TRBV20-1,TRBJ2-1,TGCAGTGCTCGCCGTGGGGGAGCCTCCTACAATGAGCAGTTCTTC,CSARRGGASYNEQFF
NA,NA,TRBV29-1,TRBJ2-5,TGCAGCGTTGAATTTGGCAAAGAGACCCAGTACTTC,CSVEFGKETQYF
many,TRBD2,TRBV20-1,TRBJ2-3,TGCAGTGCTAAAGCCGGGACTAGCGGGATCAGCAATACGCAGTATTTT,CSAKAGTSGISNTQYF
NA,NA,TRBV9,TRBJ1-5,TGTGCCAGCAGCGTAGGGGGGACGATACAGCCCCAGCATTTT,CASSVGGTIQPQHF
NA,NA,TRBV14,TRBJ1-1,TGTGCCAGCAGCCAAAGTAAGAGGGCGAACACTGAAGCTTTCTTT,CASSQSKRANTEAFF